This passage covers 9 T cell receptor beta chains from one sample sequenced in a study of OX40 agonist ivuxolimab in advanced cancers. Assay: immunoSEQ multiplex PCR; the TCRdb copy retains only in-frame clones and omits some. The data show about 66,000 clones, roughly four fifths seen once. The material sequenced was CD4+ or CD8+ T cells sorted from blood, taken in a trial of the OX40 agonist ivuxolimab. The receptors come from an adult with an advanced solid tumor such as melanoma, head and neck, liver or kidney cancer.

The chain recombines TRBV11-2 with TRBJ2-3, with D perhaps TRBD1 (6 bases). Trimming took off 2 bases at V and 1 base at J, with 10 bases between the two ends. The CDR3 is 15 amino acids. The germline gives CDR1 SGHAT, CDR2 FQNNGV. The CDR3 DNA reads TGTGCCAGCAGCTTAATGAACAGGGGCACAGATACGCAGTATTTT. It yields the protein CASSLMNRGTDTQYF.

The chain recombines TRBV2 with TRBJ2-1; possible D gene TRBD1, 6 bases. From germline, CDR1 is SNHLY and CDR2 FYNNEI. This CDR3 is built from 15 residues. V was shortened by 4 bases and J by 5 bases, with 15 bases between the two germline ends. The chain's CDR3 is CASSVTGWGNNEQFF. The DNA for the CDR3 is TGTGCCAGCAGTGTAACAGGGTGGGGGAACAATGAGCAGTTCTTC.

The chain is built from TRBV6-6 and TRBJ2-5; 7 bases line up with TRBD1. The CDR3 runs 14 residues. The ends lost 10 bases at V and 4 bases at J; junction bases unmatched: 12. Germline values: CDR1 MNHNY, CDR2 SVGAGI (reference sequence). For the CDR3, the DNA is TGTGCCACGTCCGCTTGGCAGGGGGTAGAGACCCAGTACTTC. Its protein is CATSAWQGVETQYF.

This clone showed up just once. This chain joins TRBV7-2 and TRBJ1-3; no definite D call. Germline loops: CDR1 SGHTA, CDR2 FQGNSA. The CDR3 is 13 amino acids. The V end lost 5 bases, the J end lost 5 bases, and 10 bases lay between the germline ends. In DNA form, the CDR3 reads TGTGCCAGCAGCATAGGGTGGCGAAACACCATATATTTT. It translates to CASSIGWRNTIYF.

The chain has TRBV28 and TRBJ1-5; 7 bases align to TRBD1. Germline trimming cut 5 bases from V and 3 bases from J; bases unmatched to any gene: 10. Germline-derived CDR1 and CDR2 are MDHEN and SYDVKM. The length of the CDR3 is 16 residues. CDR3 loop: CASSPTTGSTNQPQHF. For the CDR3, the DNA is TGTGCCAGCAGTCCAACGACAGGGTCCACCAATCAGCCCCAGCATTTT.

This chain joins TRBV7-3 and TRBJ2-1; no firm D call. V lost 2 bases, J lost 3 bases, and 8 bases lay in between. The CDR3 spans 14 residues. CDR1 and CDR2 from the germline V gene are SGHTA and FQGTGA. This chain's CDR3 is CASSLGKGYNEQFF. CDR3 bases: TGTGCCAGCAGCTTAGGGAAAGGCTACAATGAGCAGTTCTTC.

The V call is TRBV18, the J call TRBJ2-3, with TRBD2 identical over 7 bases. CDR1 and CDR2 (germline): KGHSH, LQKENI. The ends lost 5 bases at V and 2 bases at J; junction bases unmatched: 13. This CDR3 region has 17 residues. The CDR3 bases are TGTGCCAGCTCAACTACAAGACTAGCTGGACTCACAGATACGCAGTATTTT. It yields the protein CASSTTRLAGLTDTQYF.

The J gene is TRBJ1-1, the V gene TRBV21-1. TRBV21-1 is a pseudogene locus. The CDR3 is 19 residues long. Here the CDR3 reads CASSKVVGETGTPNTEAFF. The CDR3 region has the DNA TGTGCCAGCAGCAAAGTCGTTGGGGAAACTGGAACGCCGAACACTGAAGCTTTCTTT.

This clone was observed a handful of times. The genes are TRBV30 and TRBJ2-5, with no clear D. The CDR3 is made up of 16 amino acids. V lost 4 bases, J lost 5 bases, and 23 bases lay in between. Germline CDR1 GTSNPN, CDR2 SVGIG (reference sequence). The CDR3 nucleotides are TGTGCCTGGACCCAATACGGCCTGGGATGTCGGGAGACCCAGTACTTC. Translated, it gives CAWTQYGLGCRETQYF.